Sequencing of this T cell receptor beta chain was carried out in a study of blood T cell repertoires in COVID-19 (dated by TCRdb to 2020 to 2021). Describing the broader study: The collaborator samples originated in the United States, Italy and Spain and spanned the acute and convalescent phases of COVID-19. The prospective study material was composed of cDNA or gDNA derived from T cells, B-cell-depleted T cells, or PBMCs. Deeply sampled blood TCRbeta repertoires from subjects exposed to, actively infected with, or recovered from COVID-19 were included in the dataset. Where HLA class I and class II types were available, the types were taken from metadata supplied by the sample provider, not from assay-based typing. The samples were drawn from the first 160 participants of the ongoing ImmuneRACE study and from 950 to 1,500 subjects provided by 6 global collaborators. A de-identified subject ID, COVID-19 status, age in years and sex were almost always included in the sample metadata. The repertoires were released in a freely available public database intended as a resource for research on the immune response to SARS-CoV-2.

In its sample, this clone was seen a few times. Its target antigen remains unknown. Base qualities are not provided; no much larger clone lies one nucleotide away. Results the study describes overall, beyond this receptor: How much clinical and demographic metadata was included differed by source and by participant, and the metadata was provided uncurated.

At one collaborating source in Seattle, patients were enrolled during active infection and were followed longitudinally through the course of disease. Whole blood was collected in K2EDTA tubes by collaborating institutions according to the institutions' own protocols. For TCRbeta analysis, collaborators shipped samples in one of three forms: frozen whole blood, isolated PBMCs, or DNA extracted from either of those sample types. The immunoSEQ Assay, a bias-controlled multiplex PCR, was used to amplify TCRbeta CDR3 regions from genomic DNA. Per the authors' processing: The number of nucleated cells in each sample was estimated by amplification of reference gene primers within the assay. To quantify the absolute abundance of each unique TCRbeta CDR3 rearrangement, sequence reads were collapsed and filtered. For each sample, productive Simpson clonality was calculated as the square root of Simpson's diversity index over productive rearrangements. Not all clones reach the TCRdb copy of this immuneACCESS table, which keeps in-frame sequences only. Checked studies attribute under half of the gap to unresolved V genes and leave the rest unexplained. The DNA was the basis for D and trimming; V, J and clone size are from that table. This sample lists about 240,000 clones; 80% to 95% were detected once. The ten largest make up roughly 0.8% of the sample.

Germline trimming: 7 bases from V, 8 bases from J; junction bases outside gene matches: 7. CDR1 SQVTM and CDR2 ANQGSEA were looked up in the germline V gene. Inclusive of the bounding cysteine and phenylalanine, the CDR3 is 11 residues long. The only DNA kept is the CDR3, 33 bases in frame from the first base. The chain was built from TRBV29-1 and TRBJ1-2; the junction holds 7 bases that match TRBD1. This TCR was sampled from a man aged 25-45 years with COVID-19, enrolled during active disease. Specimen: peripheral blood. This receptor carries the CDR3 CSADRASGYTF. The nucleotide sequence reads as follows: TGCAGCGCCGACAGGGCTTCCGGCTACACCTTC.